Each of the 8 T cell receptor beta chains below was sequenced from the same sample in a study of CXCR3-negative and CXCR3-positive naive CD8 T cells (dated by TCRdb to about 2019). Sequenced using a NextSeq 550. The Human TCR Profiling Kit (MiLaboratory) was used to prepare UMI-labeled 5' RACE TRB cDNA libraries. The reads, reprocessed by TCRdb, yield one row per CDR3 protein sequence and no DNA. This sample's listing comprises roughly 110,000 distinct CDR3 sequences. The ten largest clones take up over 0.35% of the sample. Broader findings and caveats from the paper: Compared with CXCR3-negative naive cells, CXCR3-positive naive cells had TRB CDR3s with higher hydrophobicity (lower Kidera factor 4), lower energy, and higher strength and volume indices.

These TCRs' antigens remain unknown. The sequencing input was naive CXCR3+ CD8+ T cells from blood. Sample cell subset or site, as interpreted from the label and publication: CD45RO-CCR7+CD27+CD95- naive CD8+ T cells expressing CXCR3 (TNR3+). These receptors all stem from a human donor in good health. Some clones in this sample may be carry-over from other donors' samples.

The chain has TRBV15 and TRBJ2-5; the D call from TCRdb, TRBD2, cannot be confirmed without DNA. The germline V gene encodes CDR1 LNHNV and CDR2 YYDKDF (reference sequence). The CDR3 consists of 16 residues. Here the CDR3 reads CATHPSSGRYQETQYF.

This chain connects TRBV11-2 to TRBJ2-1; TCRdb outputs TRBD1, but without DNA this stays unchecked. The CDR3 length is 14 residues. Germline CDR1 is SGHAT and CDR2 is FQNNGV. CDR3: CASSLWTGSGEQFF.

The rearrangement uses TRBV12-3 or TRBV12-4 and TRBJ2-2; TCRdb's D call of TRBD1 is untestable without DNA. This CDR3 contains 14 residues. This chain's CDR3 is CASTPDRDTGELFF.

This chain joins TRBV27 and TRBJ2-7; absent DNA, TCRdb's TRBD1 call cannot be checked. CDR1 is MNHEY, CDR2 SMNVEV, per germline (reference sequence). CDR3 length equals 14 residues. The CDR3 sequence is CASRLNRDNYEQYF.

The chain recombines TRBV29-1 with TRBJ2-1; TCRdb lists TRBD1, though no DNA is available to test this call. The CDR3 spans 12 residues. Germline V gives CDR1 SQVTM, CDR2 ANQGSEA. The CDR3 reads CSVPGTAAEQFF.

The chain uses TRBV1 and TRBJ1-1. TRBV1 is marked as a pseudogene. This CDR3 spans 14 amino acids. The CDR3 is CTSSQTLLGTEAFF.

The chain uses TRBV4-3 and TRBJ2-1; the D call of TRBD2 rests on TCRdb alone, since no DNA is present to check it. The CDR3 extends over 14 amino acids. CDR1 and CDR2 (germline): LGHNA, YSLEER. The chain's CDR3 is CASSHLGQGNEQFF.

This chain links TRBV7-2 with TRBJ2-7; TCRdb's D call of TRBD1 is untestable without DNA. CDR1 and CDR2 from the germline V gene are SGHTA and FQGNSA. There are 12 residues in the CDR3. CDR3 sequence: CASTHRAGEQYF.